One T cell receptor beta chain is described in this entry. This clone was recorded at least ten times. Its binding antigen is unknown. No quality values exist for individual bases; no much larger clone is one base distant. This sample is part of a study of beta chain features in type 1 diabetes (dated by TCRdb to about 2018). The study in broad terms: Mean age, gender distribution, total cell number and subset yield did not differ between patients and healthy donors. A total of about 100,000,000 sorted cells were examined across all samples, and RNA yield correlated strongly with the number of cells per subset. In the study, TCRB repertoires of sorted circulating CD4+ T cell subsets from recently diagnosed type 1 diabetes patients were compared with those of matched healthy donors. Naive and central memory subsets were obtained from all 30 or so donors, but regulatory and stem cell-like memory subsets were isolated from only 8 patients and 8 healthy donors.

All of the isolated RNA was reverse transcribed with the High Capacity cDNA Reverse Transcription Kit, so expressed TCRB transcripts were sequenced. Naive, central memory and regulatory T cell samples underwent deep immunoSEQ sequencing, averaging around 3.7 million total reads per sample. Sorted cells were lysed in RLT buffer, and RNA was extracted using DNase-treated RNeasy Micro or Mini kits according to cell number. To prevent cross-contamination, every cell subset was processed on its own, while patient and healthy donor samples were processed together. Using the immunoSEQ multiplex PCR, TCRB sequences were amplified from cDNA into 87-bp fragments spanning the CDR3 region. Amplicons were sequenced on the Illumina HiSeq platform. Regarding the original processing steps: PCR bias was computationally corrected using synthetic template baselines, reads within Hamming distance 2 were collapsed, and singletons that could not be merged were discarded. By aligning reads against IMGT, V, D and J genes, CDR3 length, and insertions or deletions at six rearrangement sites were assigned. Within each subset, clonotype counts were normalized to sorted cell number, after which true diversity and Gini coefficients were computed with the tcR R package. The overlap coefficient, calculated on TCRB nucleotide sequences, was used to measure repertoire sharing. The table comes from immuneACCESS by way of TCRdb, which keeps in-frame sequences with V and J called. Part of the clones is missing from these tables; in studies checked, under half for an unresolved V gene and the rest for unknown reasons. The D gene and trimming were derived from the DNA, and the V and J assignments and clone size from that table. The sample data list hundreds of thousands of clones, and approximately 8% of these were observed just once. The ten top clones hold 0.44% of the sample.

From each donor, a single peripheral blood sample of around 120 mL on average was drawn into heparinised tubes. A BD FACSAria II was used to sort naive, central memory, regulatory and stem cell-like memory CD4+ T cells with a panel that included CD45RO, CCR7, CD25, CD127, CD95 and CD27. Every sorted population had a purity above 95%. Right away, PBMCs were isolated by Lymphoprep density gradient centrifugation and were stained directly, with no culture step. So that batch effects would be minimized, each experiment stained and sorted samples in pairs, pairing one healthy donor with one patient. The full study reports these points: Shorter templates might be favored by PCR, yet because patient and control samples were amplified and corrected together, any such skew would affect both groups equally. HLA sub-analyses involved small numbers of individuals, so any influence of HLA type on TCRB rearrangement remained unresolved. At VDJ recombination sites, patients with type 1 diabetes made fewer insertions and deleted more nucleotides, a pattern implying thymic rearrangement abnormalities. Because cDNA rather than genomic DNA was sequenced, highly expressing activated cells could have been over-represented, although no difference in activation and CD3 levels was found between groups. Type 1 diabetes patients showed a moderate but significant shortening of TCRB CDR3 length in all four CD4+ subsets. Naive, central memory and regulatory TCRB repertoires appeared to be more alike among patients than among healthy donors.

There are 13 amino acids in the CDR3, from cysteine to phenylalanine inclusive. This entry keeps only the CDR3 DNA: 39 bases, framed from base 1. CDR1 and CDR2 are drawn from the germline V gene: LGHNA, YSLEER. The V end loses 8 bases and the J end loses 2 bases, and a stretch of 13 bases separates them. The sequence links TRBV4-3 to TRBJ2-7, with TRBD1 tentatively as D gene (6 bases match). This sequence was found in a woman aged 18-35 years in good health. Sequenced: central memory CD4+ T cells from blood. The bases read TGCGCCAGCTCCAAGGACAGAACCTACGAGCAGTACTTC. The translation is CASSKDRTYEQYF.